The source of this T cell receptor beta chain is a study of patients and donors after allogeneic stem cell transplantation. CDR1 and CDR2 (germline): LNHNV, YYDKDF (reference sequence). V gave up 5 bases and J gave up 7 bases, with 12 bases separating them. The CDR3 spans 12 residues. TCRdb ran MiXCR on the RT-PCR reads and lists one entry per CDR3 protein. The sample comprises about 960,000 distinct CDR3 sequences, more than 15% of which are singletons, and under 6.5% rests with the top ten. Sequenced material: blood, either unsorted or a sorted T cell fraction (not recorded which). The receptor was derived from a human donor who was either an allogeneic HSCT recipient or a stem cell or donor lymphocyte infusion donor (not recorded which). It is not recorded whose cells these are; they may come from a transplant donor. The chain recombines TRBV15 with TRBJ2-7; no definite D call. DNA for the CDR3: TGTGCCACCAGCGGCCTGGTAGGAGAGCAGTACTTC. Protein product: CATSGLVGEQYF.